This is a list of T cell receptor beta chains from one sample in a study of cytomegalovirus exposure and HLA in healthy donors. TCRdb's copy holds only in-frame clones and misses some; the assay was immunoSEQ multiplex PCR. The table shows about 97,000 clones, with about four fifths occurring only once. The sequenced sample was PBMCs. The receptors shown here come from a man aged 35-49 years in good health and CMV-seropositive. Each CDR3 is given with its conserved first and last residue. D genes are given only for firm matches. Size is stated for part of the rows, as once, few or many counts, or as a class when the clone is expanded.

>-|TRBV5-4|TRBD2|TRBJ2-5
CASSLRTSGAQETQYF
TGTGCCAGCAGCTTGAGAACTAGCGGGGCCCAAGAGACCCAGTACTTC
>-|TRBV19|-|TRBJ1-3
CASHDRIGNTIYF
TGTGCCAGCCACGACAGGATCGGAAACACCATATATTTT
>once|TRBV4-2|-|TRBJ1-3
CASSQDRGSGNTIYF
TGTGCCAGCAGCCAAGATCGGGGATCCGGAAACACCATATATTTT
>-|TRBV19|-|TRBJ1-5
CASSIERNQPQHF
TGTGCCAGTAGTATAGAGAGGAATCAGCCCCAGCATTTT
>-|TRBV2|TRBD1|TRBJ1-1
CASSIQGARLGAEAFF
TGTGCCAGCAGCATACAGGGGGCGCGTCTTGGGGCTGAAGCTTTCTTT
>once|TRBV28|-|TRBJ2-5
CASHSRQTQYF
TGTGCCAGCCATTCGAGGCAGACCCAGTACTTC
>few|TRBV28|-|TRBJ2-6
CASSLTGFRGANVLTF
TGTGCCAGCAGTTTAACAGGGTTTAGGGGGGCCAACGTCCTGACTTTC
>once|TRBV30|TRBD1|TRBJ1-5
CAWRMPGQVNQPQHF
TGTGCCTGGAGAATGCCGGGACAGGTAAATCAGCCCCAGCATTTT
>-|TRBV27|-|TRBJ1-4
CASSFFGNEKLFF
TGTGCCAGCAGTTTCTTCGGTAATGAAAAACTGTTTTTT
>-|TRBV19|TRBD1|TRBJ1-2
CASSIGDREYYGYTF
TGTGCCAGTAGTATTGGGGACAGGGAGTACTATGGCTACACCTTC
>-|TRBV30|TRBD1|TRBJ2-7
CAWSAGGATPYEQYF
TGTGCCTGGAGTGCAGGGGGAGCGACACCCTACGAGCAGTACTTC
>-|TRBV5-1|TRBD2|TRBJ2-1
CASSSIGLAGNNEQFF
TGCGCCAGCAGCTCGATAGGACTAGCGGGAAACAATGAGCAGTTCTTC
>-|TRBV2|-|TRBJ2-7
CASREMGPPSYEQYF
TGTGCCAGCAGGGAGATGGGGCCCCCCTCCTACGAGCAGTACTTC
>-|TRBV4-2|TRBD2|TRBJ2-2
CASSQDALAGARDTGELFF
TGTGCCAGCAGCCAAGATGCACTAGCGGGGGCCCGAGACACCGGGGAGCTGTTTTTT
>-|TRBV28|TRBD1|TRBJ1-3
CASSKQGSSGNTIYF
TGTGCCAGCAGTAAACAGGGGTCCTCTGGAAACACCATATATTTT
>-|TRBV9|-|TRBJ2-6
CASTLDPSTPSSGANVLTF
TGTGCCAGCACCCTAGACCCCAGTACCCCGAGCTCTGGGGCCAACGTCCTGACTTTC
>-|TRBV27|TRBD1|TRBJ1-1
CASSSGQGARTEAFF
TGTGCCAGCAGTTCCGGACAGGGGGCGAGGACTGAAGCTTTCTTT
>once|TRBV27|TRBD1|TRBJ1-2
CATQNRGSGGYTF
TGTGCCACCCAAAACAGGGGATCGGGTGGCTACACCTTC
>-|TRBV7-9|-|TRBJ1-2
CASSLWGLPGHYGYTF
TGTGCCAGCAGCTTATGGGGCCTGCCCGGTCACTATGGCTACACCTTC
>-|TRBV5-6|TRBD1|TRBJ1-1
CASSPDRADTEAFF
TGTGCCAGCAGCCCCGACAGGGCGGACACTGAAGCTTTCTTT
>-|TRBV7-3|TRBD2|TRBJ2-2
CASSHPQSGTSTGELFF
TGTGCCAGCAGCCACCCCCAGTCCGGGACTAGCACCGGGGAGCTGTTTTTT
>-|TRBV5-1|TRBD1|TRBJ2-1
CASSSTGVTYNEQFF
TGCGCCAGCAGCTCCACAGGGGTAACCTACAATGAGCAGTTCTTC
>-|TRBV9|TRBD1|TRBJ2-7
CASSAGRDRGHEQYF
TGTGCCAGCAGCGCTGGGAGGGACAGGGGACACGAGCAGTACTTC
>-|TRBV30|-|TRBJ2-7
CAWSGGGQSPYEQYF
TGTGCCTGGAGTGGGGGGGGGCAGTCGCCCTACGAGCAGTACTTC
>-|TRBV2|TRBD2|TRBJ2-7
CASRPLAGSSYEQYF
TGTGCCAGCAGGCCCCTAGCGGGAAGCTCCTACGAGCAGTACTTC
>few|TRBV23-1|-|TRBJ1-5
CASSQNPDRYSNQPQHF
TGCGCCAGCAGTCAAAACCCCGACAGGTATAGCAATCAGCCCCAGCATTTT
>-|TRBV5-1|-|TRBJ2-3
CASSLSGGSTDTQYF
TGCGCCAGCAGCTTGTCAGGGGGGAGCACAGATACGCAGTATTTT
>few|TRBV5-1|-|TRBJ2-5
CASSGGNQETQYF
TGCGCCAGCAGCGGGGGGAACCAAGAGACCCAGTACTTC
>-|TRBV5-4|TRBD2|TRBJ2-7
CASNPGGGTYEQYF
TGTGCCAGCAACCCCGGGGGGGGAACCTACGAGCAGTACTTC
>-|TRBV28|-|TRBJ2-3
CASSPPRQPYSSTDTQYF
TGTGCCAGCAGCCCCCCGCGACAGCCATACTCTAGCACAGATACGCAGTATTTT
>-|TRBV5-1|TRBD1|TRBJ1-1
CASSAQGENTEAFF
TGCGCCAGCAGCGCTCAGGGGGAGAACACTGAAGCTTTCTTT
>-|TRBV9|TRBD1|TRBJ2-7
CASSVVGDRGAQYF
TGTGCCAGCAGCGTAGTTGGGGACAGGGGGGCTCAGTACTTC
>-|TRBV28|-|TRBJ1-2
CASSLIAGVGGYTF
TGTGCCAGCAGTTTAATCGCCGGGGTAGGTGGCTACACCTTC
>-|TRBV18|-|TRBJ2-2
CASSPRGGANTGELFF
TGTGCCAGCTCACCCAGGGGAGGGGCGAACACCGGGGAGCTGTTTTTT
>-|TRBV11-3|TRBD1|TRBJ2-5
CASSPTGEISQETQYF
TGTGCCAGCAGCCCAACAGGGGAAATTTCCCAAGAGACCCAGTACTTC
>-|TRBV6-6|TRBD1|TRBJ2-7
CASSFDRGPYEQYF
TGTGCCAGCAGTTTCGACAGGGGTCCCTACGAGCAGTACTTC
>-|TRBV27|TRBD1|TRBJ1-2
CASSSPGQVNYGYTF
TGTGCCAGCAGTTCCCCGGGACAGGTCAACTATGGCTACACCTTC
>-|TRBV14|-|TRBJ2-5
CASSPLGVGGTQYF
TGTGCCAGCAGCCCCCTAGGAGTGGGGGGGACCCAGTACTTC
>-|TRBV7-9|TRBD2|TRBJ2-7
CSSRPSGSGVEQYF
TGTTCCAGCAGACCTAGCGGATCTGGGGTCGAGCAGTACTTC
>few|TRBV5-1|-|TRBJ2-3
CASSFGRATDTQYF
TGCGCCAGCAGCTTCGGCAGGGCCACAGATACGCAGTATTTT
>-|TRBV7-9|TRBD2|TRBJ2-1
CASSLAIAGRNYNEQFF
TGTGCCAGCAGCTTAGCCATAGCGGGGAGGAACTACAATGAGCAGTTCTTC
>once|TRBV21-1|-|TRBJ1-2
CASSKEEKAGGCYGYTF
TGTGCCAGCAGCAAAGAAGAAAAGGCAGGGGGGTGCTATGGCTACACCTTC
>-|TRBV2|-|TRBJ1-2
CASSGGGYYGYIF
TGTGCCAGCAGCGGAGGAGGATACTATGGCTACATCTTC
>few|TRBV2|-|TRBJ1-1
CASSVEAAMNTEAFF
TGTGCCAGCAGTGTGGAGGCGGCAATGAACACTGAAGCTTTCTTT
>once|TRBV4-1|TRBD1|TRBJ1-2
CASSQAGTGRGGYTF
TGCGCCAGCAGCCAGGCCGGGACAGGGAGAGGGGGCTACACCTTC
>-|TRBV18|TRBD1|TRBJ2-2
CASSLQGAKNTGELFF
TGTGCCAGCTCACTACAGGGGGCCAAAAACACCGGGGAGCTGTTTTTT
>-|TRBV6-4|-|TRBJ2-3
CASSGGLSTDTQYF
TGTGCCAGCAGTGGGGGACTGAGCACAGATACGCAGTATTTT
>few|TRBV15|-|TRBJ1-5
CAPSHNNQPQHF
TGTGCCCCCAGCCACAACAATCAGCCCCAGCATTTT
>-|TRBV19|TRBD1|TRBJ1-1
CASTIGGQGVTEAFF
TGTGCCAGTACCATAGGGGGACAGGGTGTCACTGAAGCTTTCTTT